This TCR beta chain was found in a study of T cells in Graves' hyperthyroidism and ophthalmopathy. Germline V gene data show CDR1 as MNHNS and CDR2 as SASEGT. The CDR3 contains 14 residues. V was trimmed by 5 bases and J by 1 base, leaving 12 bases between them. Researchers amplified the TCR beta CDR3 regions from RNA transcripts. HTBI primers were used for first-round RT-PCR of the TCR CDR3. Via MiXCR, TCRdb re-called the multiplex PCR reads, giving one row per CDR3 protein. The table shows approximately 620,000 distinct CDR3 sequences, with about 16% occurring only once. This receptor was obtained from a woman aged 35 to 49 with Graves' ophthalmopathy. The sample comprised blood. The chain recombines TRBV6-1 with TRBJ2-7; D is uncertain. CDR3 protein: CASSQRGLSYEQYF. The CDR3 DNA reads as TGTGCCAGCAGTCAACGTGGTCTTTCCTACGAGCAGTACTTC.